This T cell receptor beta chain was profiled in a study of beta chain features in type 1 diabetes. General study points: Possible PCR preference for shorter templates applied equally to patients and controls. TCRB CDR3s were moderately but significantly shorter in Type 1 diabetes patients in all four CD4+ subsets. Naive, central memory and Treg TCRB repertoires seemed to resemble each other more closely in patients than they did in healthy donors. In these data, an HLA type influence on TCRB rearrangement remained unresolved.

Of the isolated RNA, all was reverse transcribed, and so the sequenced material was expressed TCRB transcripts. Roughly 3.7 million reads, on average, came from each naive, central memory and regulatory T cell sample. The method was immunoSEQ multiplex PCR; TCRdb's version includes in-frame clones alone and lacks a portion of them. The sample yields 300,000 or so clones, approximately 10% seen once. Between the trimmed V and J ends, which lost 3 bases and 1 base, there was a span of 13 bases. The CDR3 totals 16 residues. CDR1 is MDHEN, CDR2 SYDVKM, per germline. This clone was recorded a few times. Its target is not known.

The sequence came from a young man with type 1 diabetes. The sequenced material came from central memory CD4+ T cells from blood. The genes are TRBV28 and TRBJ1-5; D gene unclear. The CDR3 coding sequence is TGTGCCAGCAGTTTCGGATCGGTGTGGAGCAATCAGCCCCAGCATTTT. Protein product: CASSFGSVWSNQPQHF.